This T cell receptor beta chain was identified in a study of cytomegalovirus exposure and HLA in healthy donors. Across the whole study: A previous analysis identified 95 million to 140 million unique TCR beta sequences derived from some 170 million T cells. Caucasian-associated ancestry cluster membership applied to about 77% of several hundred genotyped donors.

Overall study results and limits: Being indistinguishable, some V segments were excluded, TRBV6-2 and TRBV6-3 among them. Per a later analysis, roughly 17,000 TCR beta sequences showed association with HLA alleles at 0.05 false discovery rate.

The PCR ran on 60 Vbeta and 13 Jbeta primers. Here immunoSEQ multiplex PCR was the method, and the copy in TCRdb shows in-frame clones only, minus some. The sample lists around 170,000 clones, approximately 80% seen once, with over 3% in the top ten. With 4 bases clipped from V and 1 base from J, the junction kept 8 bases outside the gene matches. Germline CDR1 reads SGHKS; CDR2 reads YYEKEE (reference sequence). This CDR3 region has 16 residues. This clone is a singleton in its sample. Its antigen is currently unknown. The receptor was isolated from a woman aged 50 to 60 in good health and CMV-seropositive. The V gene is TRBV5-5, the J gene TRBJ2-7; TRBD1 agrees at 10 bases. Sequenced material: PBMCs. The CDR3 DNA reads TGTGCCAGCAGCCCTGGGACAGGGGTGAGGTCCTACGAGCAGTACTTC. The encoded protein is CASSPGTGVRSYEQYF.